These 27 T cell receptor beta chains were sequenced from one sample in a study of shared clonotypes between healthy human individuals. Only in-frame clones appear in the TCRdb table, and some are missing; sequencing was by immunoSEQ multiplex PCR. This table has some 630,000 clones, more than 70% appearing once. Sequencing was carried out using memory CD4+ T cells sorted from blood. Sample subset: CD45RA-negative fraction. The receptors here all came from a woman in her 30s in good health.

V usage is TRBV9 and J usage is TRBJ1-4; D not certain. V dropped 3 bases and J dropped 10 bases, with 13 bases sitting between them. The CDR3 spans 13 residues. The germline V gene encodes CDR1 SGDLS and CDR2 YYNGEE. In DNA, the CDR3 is TGTGCCAGCAGCGGCGTTGCGGCAGGAAAACTGTTTTTT. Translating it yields CASSGVAAGKLFF.

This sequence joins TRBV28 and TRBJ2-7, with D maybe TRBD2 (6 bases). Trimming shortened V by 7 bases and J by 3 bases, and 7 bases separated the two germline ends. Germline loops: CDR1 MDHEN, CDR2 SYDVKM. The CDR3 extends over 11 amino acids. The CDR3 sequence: CASMGLYEQYF. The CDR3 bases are TGTGCCAGCATGGGACTCTACGAGCAGTACTTC.

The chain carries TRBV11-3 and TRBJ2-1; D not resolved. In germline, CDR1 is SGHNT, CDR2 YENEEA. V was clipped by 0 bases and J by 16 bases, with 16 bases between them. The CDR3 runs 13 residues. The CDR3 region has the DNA TGTGCCAGCAGCTTAGATTTCGGCAGGCCCTCTTTCTTC. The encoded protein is CASSLDFGRPSFF.

Written as DNA, the CDR3 is TGCGCCAGCAGCCTCGGACAGTTCGGAACGCAGTATTTT. As protein: CASSLGQFGTQYF. The chain is built from TRBV5-1 and TRBJ2-3; maybe TRBD1 (6 bases). CDR1 is SGHRS, CDR2 YFSETQ, per germline. The CDR3 has 13 residues. Trimming shortened V by 4 bases and J by 9 bases, and 15 bases separated the two germline ends. The complete variable domain, with remaining parts taken from reference TRBV5-1 and TRBJ2-3, reads KAGVTQTPRYLIKTRGQQVTLSCSPISGHRSVSWYQQTPGQGLQFLFEYFSETQRNKGNFPGRFSGRQFSNSRSEMNVSTLELGDSALYLCASSLGQFGTQYFGPGTRLTVL.

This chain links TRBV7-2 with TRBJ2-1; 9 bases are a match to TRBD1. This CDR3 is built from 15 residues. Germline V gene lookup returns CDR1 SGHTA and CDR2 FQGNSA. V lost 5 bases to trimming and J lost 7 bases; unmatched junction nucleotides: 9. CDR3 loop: CASSLWTGEGNEQFF. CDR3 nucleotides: TGTGCCAGCAGCCTATGGACAGGGGAAGGGAATGAGCAGTTCTTC.

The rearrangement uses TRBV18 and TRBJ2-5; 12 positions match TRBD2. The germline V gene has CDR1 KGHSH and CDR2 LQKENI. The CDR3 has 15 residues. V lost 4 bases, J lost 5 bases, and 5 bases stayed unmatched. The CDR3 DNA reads TGTGCCAGCTCACGAGAGGGACTAGCGGGTGAGACCCAGTACTTC. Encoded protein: CASSREGLAGETQYF.

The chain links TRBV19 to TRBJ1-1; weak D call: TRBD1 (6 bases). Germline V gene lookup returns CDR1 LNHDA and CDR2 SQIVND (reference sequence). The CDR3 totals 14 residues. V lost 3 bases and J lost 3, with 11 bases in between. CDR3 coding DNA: TGTGCCAGTAGTATGTGGGGGCTCGACACTGAAGCTTTCTTT. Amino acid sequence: CASSMWGLDTEAFF. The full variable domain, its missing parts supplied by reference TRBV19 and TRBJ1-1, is DGGITQSPKYLFRKEGQNVTLSCEQNLNHDAMYWYRQDPGQGLRLIYYSQIVNDFQKGDIAEGYSVSREKKESFPLTVTSAQKNPTAFYLCASSMWGLDTEAFFGQGTRLTVV.

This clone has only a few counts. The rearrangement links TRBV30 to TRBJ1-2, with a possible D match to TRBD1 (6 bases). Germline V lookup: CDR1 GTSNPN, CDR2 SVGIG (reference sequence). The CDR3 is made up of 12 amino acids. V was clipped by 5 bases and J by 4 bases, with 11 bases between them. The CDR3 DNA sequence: TGTGCCTGGTTGAGGGGGGGCTATGGCTACACCTTC. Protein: CAWLRGGYGYTF.

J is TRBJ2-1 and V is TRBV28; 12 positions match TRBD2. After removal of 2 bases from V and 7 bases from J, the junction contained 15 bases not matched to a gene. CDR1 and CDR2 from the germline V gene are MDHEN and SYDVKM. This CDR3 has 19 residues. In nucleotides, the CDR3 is TGTGCCAGCAGTTTAGGTCTTCTAGCGGGAGGGCCTGAAAGGAATGAGCAGTTCTTC. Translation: CASSLGLLAGGPERNEQFF. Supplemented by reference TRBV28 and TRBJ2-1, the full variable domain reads DVKVTQSSRYLVKRTGEKVFLECVQDMDHENMFWYRQDPGLGLRLIYFSYDVKMKEKGDIPEGYSVSREKKERFSLILESASTNQTSMYLCASSLGLLAGGPERNEQFFGPGTRLTVL.

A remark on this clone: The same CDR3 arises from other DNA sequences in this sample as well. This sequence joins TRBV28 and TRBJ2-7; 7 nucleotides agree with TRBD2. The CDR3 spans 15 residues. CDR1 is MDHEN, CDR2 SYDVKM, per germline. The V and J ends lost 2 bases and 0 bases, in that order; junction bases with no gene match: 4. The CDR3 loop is CASSLGGSSSYEQYF. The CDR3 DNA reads TGTGCCAGCAGTTTAGGCGGGAGTAGCTCCTACGAGCAGTACTTC.

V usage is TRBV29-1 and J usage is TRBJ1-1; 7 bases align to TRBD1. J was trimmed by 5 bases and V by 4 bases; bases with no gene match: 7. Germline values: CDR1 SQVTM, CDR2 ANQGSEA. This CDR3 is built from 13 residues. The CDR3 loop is CSVGQGGATEAFF. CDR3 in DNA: TGCAGCGTTGGACAGGGAGGTGCGACTGAAGCTTTCTTT.

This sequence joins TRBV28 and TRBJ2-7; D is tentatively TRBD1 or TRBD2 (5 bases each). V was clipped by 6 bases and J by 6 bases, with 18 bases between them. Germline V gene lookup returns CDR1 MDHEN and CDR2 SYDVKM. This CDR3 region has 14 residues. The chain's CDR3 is CASSPWLEGREQYF. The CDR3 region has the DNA TGTGCCAGCAGCCCCTGGCTAGAGGGGCGCGAGCAGTACTTC.

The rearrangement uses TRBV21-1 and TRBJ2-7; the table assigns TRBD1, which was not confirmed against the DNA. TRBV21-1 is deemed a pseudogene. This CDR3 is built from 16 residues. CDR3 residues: CASSKAQQTTVWEQYF. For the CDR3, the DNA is TGTGCCAGCAGCAAAGCGCAACAGACGACAGTCTGGGAGCAGTACTTC.

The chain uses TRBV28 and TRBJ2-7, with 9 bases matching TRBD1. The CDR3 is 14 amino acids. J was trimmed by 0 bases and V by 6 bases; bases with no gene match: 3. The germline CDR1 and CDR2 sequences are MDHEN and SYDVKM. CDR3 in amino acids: CASRTGQGSYEQYF. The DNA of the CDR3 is TGTGCCAGCAGGACGGGACAGGGCTCCTACGAGCAGTACTTC.

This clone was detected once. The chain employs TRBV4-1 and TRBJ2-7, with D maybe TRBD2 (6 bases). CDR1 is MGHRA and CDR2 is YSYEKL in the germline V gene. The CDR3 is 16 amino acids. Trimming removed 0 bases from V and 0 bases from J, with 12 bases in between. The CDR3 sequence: CASSQDRDLSSYEQYF. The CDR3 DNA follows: TGCGCCAGCAGCCAAGATAGGGACTTGAGCTCCTACGAGCAGTACTTC.

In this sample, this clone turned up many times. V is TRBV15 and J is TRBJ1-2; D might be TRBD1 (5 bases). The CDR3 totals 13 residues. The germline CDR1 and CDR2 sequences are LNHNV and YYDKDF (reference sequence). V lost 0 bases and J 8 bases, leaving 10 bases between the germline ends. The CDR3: CATSRDLQGGYTF. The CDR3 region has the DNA TGTGCCACCAGCAGAGACCTTCAGGGAGGCTACACCTTC.

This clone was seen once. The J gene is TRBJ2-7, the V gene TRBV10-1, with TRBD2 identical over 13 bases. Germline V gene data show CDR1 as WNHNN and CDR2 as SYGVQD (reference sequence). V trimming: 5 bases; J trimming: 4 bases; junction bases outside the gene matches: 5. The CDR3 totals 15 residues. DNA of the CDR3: TGCGCCAGCAGTCCACTAGCGGGAGGGGGTTACGAGCAGTACTTC. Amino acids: CASSPLAGGGYEQYF.

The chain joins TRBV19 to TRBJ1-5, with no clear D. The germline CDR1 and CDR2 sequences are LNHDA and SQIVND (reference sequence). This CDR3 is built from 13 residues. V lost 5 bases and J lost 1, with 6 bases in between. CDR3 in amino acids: CASSSQSNQPQHF. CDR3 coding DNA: TGTGCCAGTAGTTCCCAGAGCAATCAGCCCCAGCATTTT.

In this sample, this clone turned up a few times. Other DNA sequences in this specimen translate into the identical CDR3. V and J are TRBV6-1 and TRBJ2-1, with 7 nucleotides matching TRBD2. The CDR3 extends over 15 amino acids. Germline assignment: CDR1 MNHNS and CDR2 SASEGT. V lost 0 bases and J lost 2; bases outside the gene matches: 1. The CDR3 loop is CASSEAGGTYNEQFF. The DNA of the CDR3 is TGTGCCAGCAGTGAAGCGGGAGGGACCTACAATGAGCAGTTCTTC.

CDR3 coding DNA: TGTGCCAGCAGTTTAGGATTGGCTCCAGAAATTACGCAGTATTTT. Translating gives CASSLGLAPEITQYF. This sequence joins TRBV27 and TRBJ2-3; D gene uncertain. The V and J ends lost 2 bases and 8 bases respectively, with 17 bases between them. The CDR3 length is 15 residues. In germline, CDR1 is MNHEY, CDR2 SMNVEV (reference sequence).

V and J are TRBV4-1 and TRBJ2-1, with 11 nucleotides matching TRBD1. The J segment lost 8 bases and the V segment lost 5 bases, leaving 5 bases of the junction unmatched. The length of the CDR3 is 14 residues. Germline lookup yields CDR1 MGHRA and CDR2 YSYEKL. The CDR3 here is CASSDGQGAYEQFF. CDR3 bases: TGCGCCAGCAGCGACGGACAGGGGGCCTATGAGCAGTTCTTC.

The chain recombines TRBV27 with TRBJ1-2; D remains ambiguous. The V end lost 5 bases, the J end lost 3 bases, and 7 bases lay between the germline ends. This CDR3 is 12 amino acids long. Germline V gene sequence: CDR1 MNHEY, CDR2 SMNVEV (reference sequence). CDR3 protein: CASSGGHYGYTF. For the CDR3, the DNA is TGTGCCAGCAGTGGCGGCCACTATGGCTACACCTTC.

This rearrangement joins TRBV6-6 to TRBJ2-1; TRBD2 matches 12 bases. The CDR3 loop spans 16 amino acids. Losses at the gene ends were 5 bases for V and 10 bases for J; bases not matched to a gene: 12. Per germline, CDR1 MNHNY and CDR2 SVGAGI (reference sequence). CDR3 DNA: TGTGCCAGCAGTCAGGCCTTGACTAGCGGGAGCGTCGAGCAGTTCTTC. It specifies CASSQALTSGSVEQFF.

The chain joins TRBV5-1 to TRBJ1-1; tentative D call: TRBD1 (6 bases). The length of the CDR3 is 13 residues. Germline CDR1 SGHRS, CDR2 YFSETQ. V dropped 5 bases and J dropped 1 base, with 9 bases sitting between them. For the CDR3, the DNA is TGCGCCAGCAGACGGGGACAGAACACTGAAGCTTTCTTT. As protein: CASRRGQNTEAFF.

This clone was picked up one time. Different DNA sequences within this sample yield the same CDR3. For the CDR3, the DNA is TGTGCCAGCAGCGTGTCAGGGGGCACAGATACGCAGTATTTT. Translated: CASSVSGGTDTQYF. The chain couples TRBV9 to TRBJ2-3, with D perhaps TRBD1 (6 bases). Germline values: CDR1 SGDLS, CDR2 YYNGEE. V dropped 2 bases and J dropped 1 base, with 8 bases sitting between them. This CDR3 spans 14 amino acids.

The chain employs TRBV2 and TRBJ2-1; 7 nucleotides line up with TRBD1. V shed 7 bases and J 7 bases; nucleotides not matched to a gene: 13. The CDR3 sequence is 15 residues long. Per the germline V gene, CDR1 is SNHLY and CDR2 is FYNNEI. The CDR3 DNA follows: TGTGCCAGCAAACGACAGGGTTCAGGTAAAAATGAGCAGTTCTTC. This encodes CASKRQGSGKNEQFF. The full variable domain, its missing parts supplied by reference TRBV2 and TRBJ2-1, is EPEVTQTPSHQVTQMGQEVILRCVPISNHLYFYWYRQILGQKVEFLVSFYNNEISEKSEIFDDQFSVERPDGSNFTLKIRSTKLEDSAMYFCASKRQGSGKNEQFFGPGTRLTVL.

The CDR3 DNA reads as TGCGCCAGCAGCTCCGGACTAGCGGGAGGGCCTGGTAATGAGCAGTTCTTC. Residues: CASSSGLAGGPGNEQFF. J is TRBJ2-1 and V is TRBV5-1; 15 bases agree with TRBD2. The CDR3 contains 17 residues. Trimming cost V 3 bases and J 7 bases; bases outside gene matches: 8. The germline gives CDR1 SGHRS, CDR2 YFSETQ.